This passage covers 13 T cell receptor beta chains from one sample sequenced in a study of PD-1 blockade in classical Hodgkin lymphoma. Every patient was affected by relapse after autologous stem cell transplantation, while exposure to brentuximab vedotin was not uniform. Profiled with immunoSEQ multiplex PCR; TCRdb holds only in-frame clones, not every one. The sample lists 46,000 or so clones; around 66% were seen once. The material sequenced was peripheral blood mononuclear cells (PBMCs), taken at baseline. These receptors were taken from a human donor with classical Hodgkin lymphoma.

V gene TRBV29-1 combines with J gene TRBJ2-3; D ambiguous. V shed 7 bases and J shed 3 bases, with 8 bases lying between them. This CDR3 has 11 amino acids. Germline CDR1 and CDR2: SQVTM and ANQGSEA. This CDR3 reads CSGARTDTQYF. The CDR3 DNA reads TGCAGCGGGGCTAGGACAGATACGCAGTATTTT.

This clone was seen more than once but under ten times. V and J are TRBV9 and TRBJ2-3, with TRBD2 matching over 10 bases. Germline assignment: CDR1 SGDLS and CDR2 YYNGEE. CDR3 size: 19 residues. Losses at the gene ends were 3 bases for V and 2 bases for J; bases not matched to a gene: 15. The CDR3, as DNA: TGTGCCAGCAGCGGGGAGCTAGCGGGAGCCGACTCCCCCACAGATACGCAGTATTTT. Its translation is CASSGELAGADSPTDTQYF.

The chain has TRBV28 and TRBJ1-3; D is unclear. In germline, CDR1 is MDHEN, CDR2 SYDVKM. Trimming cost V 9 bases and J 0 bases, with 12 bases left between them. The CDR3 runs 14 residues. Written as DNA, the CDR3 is TGTGCCAGTCGAGGGTGGGACTCTGGAAACACCATATATTTT. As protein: CASRGWDSGNTIYF.

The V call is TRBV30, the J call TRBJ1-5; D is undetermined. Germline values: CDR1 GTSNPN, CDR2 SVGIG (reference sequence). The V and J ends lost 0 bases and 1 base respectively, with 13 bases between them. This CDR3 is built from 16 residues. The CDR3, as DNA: TGTGCCTGGAGTGTAGGTGCCTATGGCAGCAATCAGCCCCAGCATTTT. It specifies CAWSVGAYGSNQPQHF. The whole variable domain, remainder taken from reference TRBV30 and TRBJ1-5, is SQTIHQWPATLVQPVGSPLSLECTVEGTSNPNLYWYRQAAGRGLQLLFYSVGIGQISSEVPQNLSASRPQDRQFILSSKKLLLSDSGFYLCAWSVGAYGSNQPQHFGDGTRLSIL.

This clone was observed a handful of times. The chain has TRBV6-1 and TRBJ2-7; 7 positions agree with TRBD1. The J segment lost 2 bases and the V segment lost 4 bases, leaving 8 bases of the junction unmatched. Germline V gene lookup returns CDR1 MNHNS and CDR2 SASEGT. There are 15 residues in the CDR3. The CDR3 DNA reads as TGTGCCAGCAGTGGACGGACAGGTTTTACCTACGAGCAGTACTTC. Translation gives CASSGRTGFTYEQYF.

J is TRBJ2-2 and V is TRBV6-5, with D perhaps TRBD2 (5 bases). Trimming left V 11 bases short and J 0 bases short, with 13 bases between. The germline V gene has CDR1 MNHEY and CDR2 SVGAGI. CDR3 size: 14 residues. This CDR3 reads CAAGGQTNTGELFF. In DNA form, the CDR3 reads TGTGCCGCCGGCGGGCAGACGAACACCGGGGAGCTGTTTTTT.

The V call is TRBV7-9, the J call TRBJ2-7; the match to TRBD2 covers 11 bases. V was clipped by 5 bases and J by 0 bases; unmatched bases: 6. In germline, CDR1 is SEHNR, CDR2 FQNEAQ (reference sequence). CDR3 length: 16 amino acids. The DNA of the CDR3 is TGTGCCAGCAGCCCAAGACTAGCGGGGAGCTCCTACGAGCAGTACTTC. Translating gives CASSPRLAGSSYEQYF.

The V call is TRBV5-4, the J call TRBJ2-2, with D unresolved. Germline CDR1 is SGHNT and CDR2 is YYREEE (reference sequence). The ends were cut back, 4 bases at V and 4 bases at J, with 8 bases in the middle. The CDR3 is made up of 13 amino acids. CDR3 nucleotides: TGTGCCAGCAGCCTGACGGGCACCGGGGAGCTGTTTTTT. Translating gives CASSLTGTGELFF.

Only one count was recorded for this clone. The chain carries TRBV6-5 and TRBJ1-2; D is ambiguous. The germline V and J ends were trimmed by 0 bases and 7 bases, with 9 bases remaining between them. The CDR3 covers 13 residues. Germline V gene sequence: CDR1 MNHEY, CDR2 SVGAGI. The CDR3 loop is CASSYSIGFGYTF. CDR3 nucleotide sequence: TGTGCCAGCAGTTACTCGATTGGTTTTGGCTACACCTTC.

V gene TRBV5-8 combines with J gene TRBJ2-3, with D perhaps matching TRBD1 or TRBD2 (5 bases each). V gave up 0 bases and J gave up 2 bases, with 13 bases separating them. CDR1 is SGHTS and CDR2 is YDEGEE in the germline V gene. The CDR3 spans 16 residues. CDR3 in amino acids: CASSLAWGTNTDTQYF. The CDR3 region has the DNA TGTGCCAGCAGCTTGGCCTGGGGGACGAACACAGATACGCAGTATTTT.

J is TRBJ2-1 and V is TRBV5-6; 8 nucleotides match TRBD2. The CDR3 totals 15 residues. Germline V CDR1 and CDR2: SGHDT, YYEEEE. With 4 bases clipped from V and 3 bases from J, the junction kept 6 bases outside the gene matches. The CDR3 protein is CASSPGLVIYNEQFF. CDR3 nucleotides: TGTGCCAGCAGCCCGGGACTAGTTATCTACAATGAGCAGTTCTTC.

Here the CDR3 DNA reads TGTGCCATCGGGGAATTTTCTAACTATGGCTACACCTTC. Amino acid sequence: CAIGEFSNYGYTF. The chain recombines TRBV6-1 with TRBJ1-2, with unresolved D. The CDR3 loop spans 13 amino acids. Germline V gene data show CDR1 as MNHNS and CDR2 as SASEGT. With 10 bases removed from V and 0 bases from J, the gap between germline ends came to 12 bases.

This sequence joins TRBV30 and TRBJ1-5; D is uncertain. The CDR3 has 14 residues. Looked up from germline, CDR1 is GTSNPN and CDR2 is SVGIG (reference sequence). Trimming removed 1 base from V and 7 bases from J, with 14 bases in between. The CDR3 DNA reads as TGTGCCTGGAGTGAGGCCCAGAGGTTCCAGCCCCAGCATTTT. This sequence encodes CAWSEAQRFQPQHF. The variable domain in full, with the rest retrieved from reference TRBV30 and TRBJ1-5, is SQTIHQWPATLVQPVGSPLSLECTVEGTSNPNLYWYRQAAGRGLQLLFYSVGIGQISSEVPQNLSASRPQDRQFILSSKKLLLSDSGFYLCAWSEAQRFQPQHFGDGTRLSIL.